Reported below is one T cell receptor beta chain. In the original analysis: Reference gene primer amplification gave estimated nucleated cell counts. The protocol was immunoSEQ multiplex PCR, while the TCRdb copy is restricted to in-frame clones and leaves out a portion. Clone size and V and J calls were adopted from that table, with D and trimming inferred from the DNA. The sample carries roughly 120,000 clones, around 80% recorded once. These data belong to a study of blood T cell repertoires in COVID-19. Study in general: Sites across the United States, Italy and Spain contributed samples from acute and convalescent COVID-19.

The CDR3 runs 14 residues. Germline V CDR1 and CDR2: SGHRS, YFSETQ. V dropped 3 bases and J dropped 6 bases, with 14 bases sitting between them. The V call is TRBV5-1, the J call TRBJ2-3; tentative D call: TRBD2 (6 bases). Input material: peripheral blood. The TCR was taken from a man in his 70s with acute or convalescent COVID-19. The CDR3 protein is CASSSGVSRDTQYF. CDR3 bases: TGCGCCAGCAGCTCGGGGGTGTCAAGGGATACGCAGTATTTT. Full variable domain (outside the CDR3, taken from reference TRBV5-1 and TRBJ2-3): KAGVTQTPRYLIKTRGQQVTLSCSPISGHRSVSWYQQTPGQGLQFLFEYFSETQRNKGNFPGRFSGRQFSNSRSEMNVSTLELGDSALYLCASSSGVSRDTQYFGPGTRLTVL.